The 2 T cell receptor beta chains below were found in one sample sequenced in a study of PD-L1 blockade in urothelial cancer. This sample's time point: pretreatment peripheral blood. Profiling relied on immunoSEQ multiplex PCR, and the TCRdb table lists in-frame clones only, not all of them. The table lists fewer than 65,000 clones, approximately 80% of them singletons, with roughly 1.5% in the top ten. This sample comprised PBMCs, obtained around atezolizumab (anti-PD-L1) treatment. The source is a man between 70 and 80 years old with urothelial cancer.

This sequence joins TRBV2 and TRBJ1-1, with 7 bases fitting TRBD1. V shed 11 bases and J 7 bases; nucleotides not matched to a gene: 13. This CDR3 is built from 13 residues. In germline, CDR1 is SNHLY, CDR2 FYNNEI. CDR3 sequence: CAAQETGFLEAFF. As DNA, the CDR3 is TGTGCCGCGCAAGAGACAGGGTTCCTTGAAGCTTTCTTT.

The genes are TRBV9 and TRBJ1-4; D gene ambiguous. CDR3 length equals 15 residues. Between the trimmed V and J ends, which lost 0 bases and 0 bases, there was a span of 6 bases. The germline V gene has CDR1 SGDLS and CDR2 YYNGEE. Here the CDR3 reads CASSVVGATNEKLFF. The CDR3 DNA is TGTGCCAGCAGCGTAGTGGGAGCAACTAATGAAAAACTGTTTTTT.